This TCR beta chain was found in a study of T cells in Graves' hyperthyroidism and ophthalmopathy. Germline assignment: CDR1 LGHNT and CDR2 FRNRAP. V was shortened by 3 bases and J by 12 bases, with 11 bases between the two germline ends. This CDR3 has 11 amino acids. Points from the study as a whole: Most expanded thyroid clonotypes above 0.001 recurred in blood.

In this sample, this clonotype turned up many times. Its antigen is unknown. The CDR3 regions of TCR beta were amplified from RNA transcripts. HTBI primers were employed in a first-round RT-PCR of the TCR CDR3. A single record per CDR3 protein comes from TCRdb applying MiXCR to the multiplex PCR reads. The sample records almost 600,000 distinct CDR3 sequences, approximately 44% being singletons. Patients aged 18 to 65 had newly diagnosed hyperthyroidism of under 2 months' duration. Orbital computed tomography and thyroid ultrasound, together with serum TRAb and thyroxine and clinical symptoms, were used for diagnoses.

The receptor's source is a woman aged 18-30 years with Graves' hyperthyroidism. Sample: peripheral blood or thyroid tissue (not recorded which). The chain couples TRBV12-5 to TRBJ1-2, with D unclear. The CDR3 bases are TGTGCTAGTGGTTTCGACACCCTCCACACCTTC. Translation: CASGFDTLHTF.